The following is a TCR beta chain sequence with its context. Its antigen remains unknown. These data belong to a study of cytomegalovirus exposure and HLA in healthy donors. Study as a whole: The same platform was used for the 90 to 150 validation repertoires as for the approximately 670 first-cohort repertoires, as reported in a later analysis.

TCRdb's table, derived via immunoSEQ multiplex PCR, lists solely in-frame clones and lacks some. The sample contains about 240,000 clones, approximately 86% of which appear only once. The CDR3 contains 16 residues. Germline trimming cut 6 bases from V and 0 bases from J; bases unmatched to any gene: 7. Germline values: CDR1 MDHEN, CDR2 SYDVKM. While the first cohort had 600 to 850 subjects, the donors belonged to the separate validation cohort of about 120 subjects. Study results and limitations: First-cohort TCR clusters tended to co-occur in the 130 or so validation repertoires, a later analysis found. Cytomegalovirus-associated status was assigned to 150 to 200 TCR beta chains.

This TCR came from a woman aged 25 to 39 in good health and CMV-seropositive. The sequenced sample was PBMCs. The chain uses TRBV28 and TRBJ1-3, with 8 bases that match TRBD1. DNA for the CDR3: TGTGCCAGCAGCAAGGGACAGGCCGGCTCTGGAAACACCATATATTTT. Protein product: CASSKGQAGSGNTIYF.